Listed below are T cell receptor beta chains from one sample, sequenced in a study of blood T cell repertoires in COVID-19. The protocol was immunoSEQ multiplex PCR, while the TCRdb copy is restricted to in-frame clones and leaves out a portion. Altogether 95,000 to 100,000 clones are present, about 89% being singletons, with the ten largest covering roughly 12%. The source material was peripheral blood. Every receptor here comes from a woman aged 25 to 39 with acute or convalescent COVID-19. The CDR3 runs from the conserved cysteine through the conserved F or W. The D gene is left open where the match is weak. Size is stated for part of the rows, as once, few or many counts, or as a class when the clone is expanded.

j_call d_call v_call clone_size cdr3_nt cdr3_aa
TRBJ2-5 - TRBV9 once TGTGCCAGCAGCGCAGGGATGACGGGGGGACAACTTACCCAAGAGACCCAGTACTTC CASSAGMTGGQLTQETQYF
TRBJ2-7 - TRBV6-5 - TGTGCCAGCAGCCTCCAGGGGAGTTGGGGCTACGAGCAGTACTTC CASSLQGSWGYEQYF
TRBJ2-5 TRBD1 TRBV7-2 - TGTGCCAGCAGCTGGGACAGTGAGACCCAGTACTTC CASSWDSETQYF
TRBJ2-3 TRBD1 TRBV19 once TGTGCCAGTAGTGTGGGAACAGGGGGTTCCACAGATACGCAGTATTTT CASSVGTGGSTDTQYF
TRBJ2-7 TRBD1 TRBV2 - TGTGCCAGCAGTTTCGACAGGGTCGGGTTTTGGGAGCAGTACTTC CASSFDRVGFWEQYF
TRBJ1-3 - TRBV18 - TGTGCCAGCTCACCACCGGCTGGGGGCAGCCACACCATATATTTT CASSPPAGGSHTIYF
TRBJ1-6 - TRBV9 few TGTGCCAGCAGCAGAGCGGGAACCAATTCACCCCTCCACTTT CASSRAGTNSPLHF
TRBJ2-3 TRBD2 TRBV2 - TGTGCCAGCAGTGAAACAAGCGGGGGGGCCACAGATACGCAGTATTTT CASSETSGGATDTQYF
TRBJ1-2 - TRBV9 - TGTGCCAGCAGCGCTCAGAACTATGGCTACACCTTC CASSAQNYGYTF
TRBJ2-1 TRBD2 TRBV7-9 - TGTGCCAGCAGCCAACCGACTAGCGGGGGGCTAAGCTCCTACAATGAGCAGTTCTTC CASSQPTSGGLSSYNEQFF
TRBJ1-2 TRBD1 TRBV7-2 - TGTGCCAGCAGCCCGACAGGGTTTTCAACTAATGGCTACACCTTC CASSPTGFSTNGYTF
TRBJ1-4 - TRBV9 - TGTGCCAGCAGCGGGCAGGGAGGTTTAGGGGAAAAACTGTTTTTT CASSGQGGLGEKLFF
TRBJ2-2 - TRBV18 once TGTGCCAGCTCACTGGGACTTGCCACCGGGGAGCTGTTTTTT CASSLGLATGELFF
TRBJ2-7 TRBD1 TRBV5-1 - TGCGCCAGCAGCGCAGCCGGGACAGGGCCCGGCGAGCAGTACTTC CASSAAGTGPGEQYF
TRBJ2-2 TRBD1 TRBV5-1 - TGCGCCAGCAGACGCGGACAGGGGGCACGCGAAGACACCGGGGAGCTGTTTTTT CASRRGQGAREDTGELFF
TRBJ2-7 - TRBV5-1 - TGCGCCAGCAGCCAGGAGACAGGACTGTCCCCCTACGAGCAGTACTTC CASSQETGLSPYEQYF
TRBJ1-2 TRBD1 TRBV28 - TGTGCCAGCAGGTCGACAGGGACGATCTATGGCTACACCTTC CASRSTGTIYGYTF
TRBJ1-5 - TRBV28 - TGTGCCAGCCGGTATAGCAATCAGCCCCAGCATTTT CASRYSNQPQHF
TRBJ2-7 - TRBV2 - TGTGCCAGCAGTGGCTTCGGGGAGTTCTACGAGCAGTACTTC CASSGFGEFYEQYF
TRBJ1-3 - TRBV6-5 - TGTGCCAGCAGCGCCCATAGCTCTGGAAACACCATATATTTT CASSAHSSGNTIYF
TRBJ2-7 - TRBV7-2 - TGTGCCAGCAGCCGTGCAGGGAAGGCCGAGCAGTACTTC CASSRAGKAEQYF
TRBJ1-1 - TRBV7-9 - TGTGCCAGCAGCCCCAATCCAGGGGTGACTGAAGCTTTCTTT CASSPNPGVTEAFF
TRBJ1-1 TRBD1 TRBV28 - TGTGCCAGCAGTACCCCCACAGGGGGCCGTGACACTGAAGCTTTCTTT CASSTPTGGRDTEAFF
TRBJ2-1 TRBD2 TRBV11-2 once TGTGCCAGCAGCTTCGGCGGGGGGCTAGAGCAGTTCTTC CASSFGGGLEQFF
TRBJ2-7 - TRBV7-2 - TGTGCCAGCACCCCCCCCGACTTTTCCTACGAGCAGTACTTC CASTPPDFSYEQYF
TRBJ1-5 - TRBV10-3 - TGTGCCATCAGGCCCAGGGGAGATCAGCCCCAGCATTTT CAIRPRGDQPQHF
TRBJ2-7 TRBD2 TRBV5-1 few TGCGCCAGCAGCTCGCGACTAGCGGGGACCTCCTACGAGCAGTACTTC CASSSRLAGTSYEQYF
TRBJ1-2 - TRBV12-3/TRBV12-4 - TGTGCCAGCAGTTTATATAATGGCTACACCTTC CASSLYNGYTF
TRBJ2-3 TRBD2 TRBV5-5 - TGTGCCAGCCGACTAGCGGGGAATTTGGCAGATACGCAGTATTTT CASRLAGNLADTQYF
TRBJ1-6 - TRBV6-6 - TGTGCCAGCACAGGGATAAATAATTCACCCCTCCACTTT CASTGINNSPLHF
TRBJ2-7 - TRBV15 - TGTGCCACCAGCACACAGGGATACGAGCAGTACTTC CATSTQGYEQYF
TRBJ1-2 - TRBV28 - TGTGCCAGCAGTTCCGGCCGCGGATATGGCTACACCTTC CASSSGRGYGYTF
TRBJ1-1 TRBD1 TRBV10-2 once TGCGCCACCCGAAGACAGGGGGCGAACACTGAAGCTTTCTTT CATRRQGANTEAFF
TRBJ2-1 TRBD2 TRBV11-3 once TGTGCCAGCAGCTTAGGGAAACGGGGGGGCCCGGATGAGCAGTTCTTC CASSLGKRGGPDEQFF
TRBJ2-5 - TRBV10-1 - TGCGCCAGGTGGACGGGAAAGACCCAGTACTTC CARWTGKTQYF
TRBJ1-4 - TRBV28 - TGTGCCTCTTATCCGGGGGCTAATGAAAAACTGTTTTTT CASYPGANEKLFF
TRBJ1-1 - TRBV3-1/TRBV3-2 - TGTGCCAGCAGCCAAGTATCTGGGCAACCGAACACTGAAGCTTTCTTT CASSQVSGQPNTEAFF
TRBJ1-5 - TRBV5-1 - TGCGCCAGCAGCTTTACCGGACAGCCTAATCAGCCCCAGCATTTT CASSFTGQPNQPQHF
TRBJ2-5 - TRBV12-3/TRBV12-4 once TGTGCCAGCAACCAGGATCGGGGGACCCAGTACTTC CASNQDRGTQYF
TRBJ2-2 - TRBV30 - TGTGCCTGGAGTGTAAGGCCCGGGACCGGGGAGCTGTTTTTT CAWSVRPGTGELFF
TRBJ1-1 - TRBV4-1 - TGCGCCAGCAGCCAAGTAGAGATGGCTGAAGCTTTCTTT CASSQVEMAEAFF
TRBJ2-1 - TRBV2 - TGTGCCAGCAGTTTTTCCCGGGACAATGAGCAGTTCTTC CASSFSRDNEQFF
TRBJ1-2 TRBD1 TRBV15 - TGTGCCACCAGCAGAGATTCGAGGACAGGGCTGCTTTATGGCTACACCTTC CATSRDSRTGLLYGYTF
TRBJ1-1 - TRBV3-1/TRBV3-2 - TGTGCCAGCAGCCCTCCTTTAGGGGGTTATACTGAAGCTTTCTTT CASSPPLGGYTEAFF
TRBJ1-6 TRBD1 TRBV6-5 - TGTGCCAGCAGCTTGGACAGGGGGGGGAATTCACCCCTCCACTTT CASSLDRGGNSPLHF
TRBJ1-5 - TRBV5-1 - TGCGCCAGCAGCATAGACAGTAGGAATCAGCCCCAGCATTTT CASSIDSRNQPQHF
TRBJ2-7 TRBD1 TRBV5-1 - TGCGCCAGCAGCTTGCAGACAGGGCTTAGCTCCTACGAGCAGTACTTC CASSLQTGLSSYEQYF
TRBJ2-7 TRBD1 TRBV19 - TGTGCCAGTAGCCCCGGGACAGGGGAGTTCTACGAGCAGTACTTC CASSPGTGEFYEQYF
TRBJ1-3 - TRBV11-3 - TGTGCCAGCAGCCGGGGAGACGGATACTCTGGAAACACCATATATTTT CASSRGDGYSGNTIYF
TRBJ2-7 TRBD1 TRBV12-3/TRBV12-4 - TGTGCCAGCAGCCCGGGACAGGAGTACGAGCAGTACTTC CASSPGQEYEQYF
TRBJ1-4 - TRBV7-8 - TGTGCCAGCGGCCCAAGAGCAACTAATGAAAAACTGTTTTTT CASGPRATNEKLFF
TRBJ1-1 - TRBV27 - TGTGCCAGCAGTTTAAGCGTGCAGGGCAGAGCTTTCTTT CASSLSVQGRAFF
TRBJ2-1 - TRBV7-6 - TGTGCCAGCAGCTTAGTAGGGGCGGCGATCGAGCAGTTCTTC CASSLVGAAIEQFF